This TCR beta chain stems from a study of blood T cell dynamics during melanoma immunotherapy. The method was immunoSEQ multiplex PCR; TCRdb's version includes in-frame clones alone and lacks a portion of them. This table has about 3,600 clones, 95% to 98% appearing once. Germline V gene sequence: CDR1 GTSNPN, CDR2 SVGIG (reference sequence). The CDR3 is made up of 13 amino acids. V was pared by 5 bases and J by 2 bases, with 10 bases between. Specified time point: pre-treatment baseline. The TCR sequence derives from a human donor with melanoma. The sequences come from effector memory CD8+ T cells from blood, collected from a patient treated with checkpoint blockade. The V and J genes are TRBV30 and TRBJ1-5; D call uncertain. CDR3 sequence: CAWERGGNQPQHF. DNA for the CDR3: TGTGCCTGGGAGCGGGGTGGCAATCAGCCCCAGCATTTT.